This note documents a single T cell receptor beta chain sequence. Its antigen is still unknown. The data were produced by immunoSEQ multiplex PCR, yet TCRdb's version contains in-frame clones alone and is incomplete. This table holds 70,000 to 95,000 clones, approximately 86% found once. This sample is drawn from a study of T cell responses to AZD1222 COVID-19 vaccine. Whole-study results and caveats: White British ancestry dominated among donors, who included more females, and clonal diversity was possibly underestimated. Elevations in Spike-specific TCR breadth and depth followed administration of two AZD1222 doses. Baseline seropositives among AZD1222 recipients totaled only 5 to 7. Unmutated variant regions are reportedly targeted by nearly half of spike-specific TCRs.

Looked up from germline, CDR1 is SGHRS and CDR2 is YFSETQ. This CDR3 contains 12 residues. Trimming pared 5 bases from V and 2 bases from J, leaving 8 bases between. The origin of this receptor is an adult who received the AZD1222 COVID-19 vaccine. The sample in question was peripheral blood, obtained 28 days after the second AZD1222 dose. The rearrangement joins TRBV5-1 to TRBJ2-7; no clear D gene. CDR3 loop: CASSADTYEQYF. For the CDR3, the DNA is TGCGCCAGCAGTGCCGACACCTACGAGCAGTACTTC.